One sample yielded the 16 T cell receptor beta chains listed below, sequenced in a study of cytomegalovirus exposure and HLA in healthy donors. Vbeta (60) and Jbeta (13) primers were used in the PCR. Using immunoSEQ multiplex PCR, the repertoire was profiled, and TCRdb retains in-frame clones only, with some absent. The sample table includes 70,000 or so clones. Source material: PBMCs. Source of these receptors: a boy aged 5 to 17 in good health and CMV-seronegative.

The genes are TRBV7-9 and TRBJ1-1; D gene unclear. V lost 2 bases and J lost 6, with 10 bases in between. The CDR3 is made up of 13 amino acids. Germline V gives CDR1 SEHNR, CDR2 FQNEAQ (reference sequence). The CDR3 nucleotides are TGTGCCAGCAGCTTACCAGTGGTCGCTGAAGCTTTCTTT. It is translated as CASSLPVVAEAFF.

The chain links TRBV18 to TRBJ1-2, with 7 bases that match TRBD1. The CDR3 sequence is 14 residues long. The V segment lost 8 bases and the J segment 2 bases; nucleotides outside the gene matches: 8. Germline V gene data show CDR1 as KGHSH and CDR2 as LQKENI. DNA of the CDR3: TGTGCCAGCACGGGGACAGCGTCCAACTATGGCTACACCTTC. As protein: CASTGTASNYGYTF. Complete variable domain (other parts from reference TRBV18 and TRBJ1-2): NAGVMQNPRHLVRRRGQEARLRCSPMKGHSHVYWYRQLPEEGLKFMVYLQKENIIDESGMPKERFSAEFPKEGPSILRIQQVVRGDSAAYFCASTGTASNYGYTFGSGTRLTVV.

This chain joins TRBV5-1 and TRBJ2-1; the match to TRBD2 covers 10 bases. Germline V CDR1 and CDR2: SGHRS, YFSETQ. V shed 4 bases, J shed 4 bases, and the junction held 8 bases outside the gene matches. This CDR3 is 16 amino acids long. CDR3 region: CASSQSSGGIYNEQFF. The CDR3, as DNA: TGCGCCAGCAGCCAGTCTAGCGGGGGAATTTACAATGAGCAGTTCTTC.

V gene TRBV6-5 combines with J gene TRBJ1-1, with 9 positions matching TRBD1. Germline lookup yields CDR1 MNHEY and CDR2 SVGAGI. The CDR3 consists of 13 residues. V lost 5 bases and J lost 10; bases outside the gene matches: 8. For the CDR3, the DNA is TGTGCCAGCAGTCCTCCGGGACAGGGAGTAGCTTTCTTT. As protein: CASSPPGQGVAFF.

The CDR3 DNA follows: TGTGCCAGCAGCCTTAGCGGGCGCCCCTACGAGCAGTACTTC. Translated: CASSLSGRPYEQYF. This sequence joins TRBV7-8 and TRBJ2-7; 7 bases match TRBD2. The CDR3 runs to 14 residues. V shed 5 bases, J shed 2 bases, and the junction held 6 bases outside the gene matches. Germline V gives CDR1 SGHVS, CDR2 FQNEAQ.

The chain joins TRBV11-3 to TRBJ2-1; 8 bases are a match to TRBD1. From germline, CDR1 is SGHNT and CDR2 YENEEA. The CDR3 length is 15 residues. The V segment lost 5 bases and the J segment 9 bases; nucleotides outside the gene matches: 12. In DNA form, the CDR3 reads TGTGCCAGCAGCGAAGTCGGGACAGGTTCCCCTGAGCAGTTCTTC. Encoded protein: CASSEVGTGSPEQFF.

About this clone: The junction shows a germline mismatch at one end, possibly a read error. This chain connects TRBV7-3 to TRBJ2-5; TRBD2 matches at 8 bases. Germline CDR1 and CDR2: SGHTA and FQGTGA. This CDR3 has 13 residues. In DNA, the CDR3 is TGTGCCAGTGCTCCGGGACTAGGAGAGAACCAGTACTTC. Encoded protein: CASAPGLGENQYF.

The chain uses TRBV6-5 and TRBJ1-2; D is perhaps TRBD1 (6 bases). The CDR3 totals 16 residues. The ends were cut back, 3 bases at V and 4 bases at J, with 18 bases in the middle. Germline-derived CDR1 and CDR2 are MNHEY and SVGAGI. The CDR3 nucleotides are TGTGCCAGCAGTTATCTAAGGGACATCGGAATCTATGGCTACACCTTC. Encoded protein: CASSYLRDIGIYGYTF.

The gene calls are TRBV7-9 and TRBJ2-1, with TRBD2 as a possible D gene (6 bases). Germline V lookup: CDR1 SEHNR, CDR2 FQNEAQ (reference sequence). V was cut by 1 base and J by 2 bases, with 12 bases left in between. There are 16 residues in the CDR3. In DNA form, the CDR3 reads TGTGCCAGCAGCTTAGGACTAGTAAACGCCTACAATGAGCAGTTCTTC. This encodes CASSLGLVNAYNEQFF.

The rearrangement joins TRBV19 to TRBJ1-5; D is unresolved. Germline V gene sequence: CDR1 LNHDA, CDR2 SQIVND (reference sequence). Deletions cut 3 bases from V and 4 bases from J, with 7 bases between. The CDR3 covers 13 residues. DNA of the CDR3: TGTGCCAGTAGTATGTACGGGAATCAGCCCCAGCATTTT. This translates into CASSMYGNQPQHF.

The rearrangement joins TRBV7-2 to TRBJ2-3; D is perhaps TRBD2 (5 bases). Germline CDR1 is SGHTA and CDR2 is FQGNSA. Trimming shortened V by 3 bases and J by 4 bases, and 14 bases separated the two germline ends. CDR3 length equals 15 residues. The CDR3 DNA reads as TGTGCCAGCAGCTTTGAACTAGTTTTTGCAGATACGCAGTATTTT. Its translation is CASSFELVFADTQYF.

The rearrangement joins TRBV9 to TRBJ1-1; TRBD1 agrees at 7 bases. The CDR3 runs to 13 residues. CDR1 and CDR2 from the germline V gene are SGDLS and YYNGEE. V dropped 0 bases and J dropped 10; count of bases not matched to a gene: 6. The CDR3 protein is CASSVDGTAIAFF. The CDR3 nucleotides are TGTGCCAGCAGCGTAGATGGGACAGCAATAGCTTTCTTT.

The CDR3 sequence: CASSLGWSRDEQYF. The CDR3 nucleotides are TGTGCCAGCAGCCTAGGATGGTCACGGGACGAGCAGTACTTC. J is TRBJ2-7 and V is TRBV5-4; no clear D. CDR3 length: 14 amino acids. The germline V and J ends were trimmed by 4 bases and 5 bases, with 16 bases remaining between them. Germline loops: CDR1 SGHNT, CDR2 YYREEE (reference sequence).

This chain links TRBV13 with TRBJ2-1; tentatively, D is TRBD1 (6 bases). V was pared by 7 bases and J by 6 bases, with 13 bases between. Germline V gives CDR1 PRHDT, CDR2 FYEKMQ (reference sequence). This CDR3 is built from 13 residues. The CDR3, as DNA: TGTGCCAGCACCCGGACAGTCCCCAATGAGCAGTTCTTC. Protein sequence: CASTRTVPNEQFF.

This chain uses TRBV5-6 with TRBJ2-1; D perhaps matches TRBD2 (5 bases). V shed 3 bases and J shed 8 bases, with 12 bases lying between them. Looked up from germline, CDR1 is SGHDT and CDR2 is YYEEEE. The CDR3 totals 13 residues. Here the CDR3 reads CASSSLLVHEQFF. CDR3 bases: TGTGCCAGCAGCTCGCTACTAGTGCATGAGCAGTTCTTC.

The J gene is TRBJ1-3, the V gene TRBV19; 9 bases match TRBD1. Germline CDR1 and CDR2: LNHDA and SQIVND (reference sequence). The CDR3 contains 16 residues. Trimming cost V 9 bases and J 4 bases; bases outside gene matches: 13. The CDR3 sequence is CASSAWGTGTGNTIYF. CDR3 bases: TGTGCCAGCTCGGCGTGGGGGACAGGGACAGGAAACACCATATATTTT. The full variable domain, with the rest looked up from reference TRBV19 and TRBJ1-3, is DGGITQSPKYLFRKEGQNVTLSCEQNLNHDAMYWYRQDPGQGLRLIYYSQIVNDFQKGDIAEGYSVSREKKESFPLTVTSAQKNPTAFYLCASSAWGTGTGNTIYFGEGSWLTVV.